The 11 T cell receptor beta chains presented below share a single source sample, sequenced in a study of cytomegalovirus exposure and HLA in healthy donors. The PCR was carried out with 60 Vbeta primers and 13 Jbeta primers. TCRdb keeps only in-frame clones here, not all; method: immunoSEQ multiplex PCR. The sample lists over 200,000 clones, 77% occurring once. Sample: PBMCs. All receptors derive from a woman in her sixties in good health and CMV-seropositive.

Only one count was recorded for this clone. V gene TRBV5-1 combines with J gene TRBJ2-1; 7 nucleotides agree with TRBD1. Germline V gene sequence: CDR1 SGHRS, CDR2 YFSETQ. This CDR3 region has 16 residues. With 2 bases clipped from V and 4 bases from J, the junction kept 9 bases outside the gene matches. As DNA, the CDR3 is TGCGCCAGCAGCTTACGGGACAGAAAACAGTACAATGAGCAGTTCTTC. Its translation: CASSLRDRKQYNEQFF.

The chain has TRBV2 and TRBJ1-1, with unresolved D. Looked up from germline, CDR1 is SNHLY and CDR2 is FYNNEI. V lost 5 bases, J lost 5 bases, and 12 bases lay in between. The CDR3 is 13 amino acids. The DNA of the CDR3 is TGTGCCAGCAGTACGGGTGCTGGGACTGAAGCTTTCTTT. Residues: CASSTGAGTEAFF.

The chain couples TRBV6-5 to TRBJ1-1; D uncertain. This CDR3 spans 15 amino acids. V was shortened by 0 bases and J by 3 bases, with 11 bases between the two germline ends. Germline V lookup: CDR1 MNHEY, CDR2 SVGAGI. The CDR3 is CASSYSKAGYTEAFF. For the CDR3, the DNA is TGTGCCAGCAGTTACTCTAAAGCCGGGTACACTGAAGCTTTCTTT.

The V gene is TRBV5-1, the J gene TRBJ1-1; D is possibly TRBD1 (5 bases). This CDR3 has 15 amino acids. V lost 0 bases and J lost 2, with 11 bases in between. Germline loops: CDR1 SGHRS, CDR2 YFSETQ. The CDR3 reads CASSLEVGLNTEAFF. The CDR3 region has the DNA TGCGCCAGCAGCTTGGAGGTGGGGCTCAACACTGAAGCTTTCTTT. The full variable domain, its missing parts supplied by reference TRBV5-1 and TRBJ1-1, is KAGVTQTPRYLIKTRGQQVTLSCSPISGHRSVSWYQQTPGQGLQFLFEYFSETQRNKGNFPGRFSGRQFSNSRSEMNVSTLELGDSALYLCASSLEVGLNTEAFFGQGTRLTVV.

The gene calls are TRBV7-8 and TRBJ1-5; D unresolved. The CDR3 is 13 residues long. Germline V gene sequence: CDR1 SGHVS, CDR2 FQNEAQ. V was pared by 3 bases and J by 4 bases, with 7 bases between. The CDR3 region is CASSLAANQPQHF. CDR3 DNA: TGTGCCAGCAGCTTGGCAGCGAATCAGCCCCAGCATTTT.

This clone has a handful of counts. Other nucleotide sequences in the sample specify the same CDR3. The CDR3: CASSSTGNTEAFF. CDR3 coding DNA: TGTGCCAGCAGCTCTACAGGGAACACTGAAGCTTTCTTT. The V and J genes are TRBV5-8 and TRBJ1-1; a weak D match, TRBD1 (5 bases). Between the trimmed V and J ends, which lost 3 bases and 1 base, there was a span of 7 bases. The CDR3 runs to 13 residues. The germline CDR1 and CDR2 sequences are SGHTS and YDEGEE.

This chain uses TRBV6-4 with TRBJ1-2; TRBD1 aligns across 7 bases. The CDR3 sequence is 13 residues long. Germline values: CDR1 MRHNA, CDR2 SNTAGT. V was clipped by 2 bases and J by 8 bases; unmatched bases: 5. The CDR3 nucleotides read TGTGCCAGCAGTGACCAGGGGGTCGGCGGCTACACCTTC. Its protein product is CASSDQGVGGYTF.

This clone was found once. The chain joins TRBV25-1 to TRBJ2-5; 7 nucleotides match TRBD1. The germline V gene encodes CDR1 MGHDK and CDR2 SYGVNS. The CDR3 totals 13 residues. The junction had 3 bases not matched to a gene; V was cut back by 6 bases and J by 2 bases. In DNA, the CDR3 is TGTGCCAGCAGGCCACAGGGGCAAGAGACCCAGTACTTC. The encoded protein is CASRPQGQETQYF.

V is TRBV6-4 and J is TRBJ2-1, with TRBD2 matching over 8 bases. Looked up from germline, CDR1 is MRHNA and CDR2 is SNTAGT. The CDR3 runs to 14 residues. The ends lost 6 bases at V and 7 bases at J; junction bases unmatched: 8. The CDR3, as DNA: TGTGCCAGCAGAGCGAGCGAGCGGGGGAATGAGCAGTTCTTC. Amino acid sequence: CASRASERGNEQFF.

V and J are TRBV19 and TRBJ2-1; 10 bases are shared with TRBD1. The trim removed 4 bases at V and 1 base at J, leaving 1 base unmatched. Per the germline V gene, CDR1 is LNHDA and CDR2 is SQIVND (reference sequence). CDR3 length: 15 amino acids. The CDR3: CASSRTGGSYNEQFF. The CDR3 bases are TGTGCCAGTAGTAGGACAGGGGGTTCCTACAATGAGCAGTTCTTC. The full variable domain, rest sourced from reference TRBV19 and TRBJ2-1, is DGGITQSPKYLFRKEGQNVTLSCEQNLNHDAMYWYRQDPGQGLRLIYYSQIVNDFQKGDIAEGYSVSREKKESFPLTVTSAQKNPTAFYLCASSRTGGSYNEQFFGPGTRLTVL.

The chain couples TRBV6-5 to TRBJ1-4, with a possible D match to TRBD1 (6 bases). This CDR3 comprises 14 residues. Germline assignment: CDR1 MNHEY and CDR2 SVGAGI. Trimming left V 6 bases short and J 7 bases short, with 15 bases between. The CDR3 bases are TGTGCCAGCAGATCACAGGGAGGGAGTGAAAAACTGTTTTTT. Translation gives CASRSQGGSEKLFF.